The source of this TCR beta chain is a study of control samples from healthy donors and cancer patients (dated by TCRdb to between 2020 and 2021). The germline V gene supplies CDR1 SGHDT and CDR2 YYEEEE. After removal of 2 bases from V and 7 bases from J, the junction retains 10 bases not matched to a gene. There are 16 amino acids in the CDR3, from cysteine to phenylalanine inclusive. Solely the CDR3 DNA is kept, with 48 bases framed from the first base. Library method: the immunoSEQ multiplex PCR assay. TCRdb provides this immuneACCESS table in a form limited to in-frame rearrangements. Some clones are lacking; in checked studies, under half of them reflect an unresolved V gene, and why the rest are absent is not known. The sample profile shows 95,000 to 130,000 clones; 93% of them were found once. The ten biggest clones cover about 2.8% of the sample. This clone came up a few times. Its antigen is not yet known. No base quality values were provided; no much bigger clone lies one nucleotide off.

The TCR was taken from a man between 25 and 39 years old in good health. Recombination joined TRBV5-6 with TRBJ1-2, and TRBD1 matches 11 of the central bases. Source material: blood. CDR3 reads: CASSFGTGGFLGGYTF. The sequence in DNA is TGTGCCAGCAGCTTTGGGACAGGGGGTTTTTTGGGTGGCTACACCTTC.